A selection of T cell receptor beta chains follows, all from one sample in a study of control samples from healthy donors and cancer patients. Sequencing used immunoSEQ multiplex PCR; TCRdb keeps in-frame clones, though not all of them. Among 120,000 to 150,000 clones listed, about 90% were seen once. Specimen: blood. All receptors derive from a man aged 18 to 30 in good health. CDR3s include the opening cysteine and the closing phenylalanine or tryptophan. Fields, in order: D gene, V gene, clone size, J gene, CDR3 protein, CDR3 DNA. A D gene is named only where the DNA matches it firmly. Not all rows give a size; the values are once, few, many and, for expanded clones, a class.

>TRBD1|TRBV19|.|TRBJ1-1
CASSQGVNTEAFF
TGTGCCAGTAGCCAGGGGGTGAACACTGAAGCTTTCTTT
>TRBD2|TRBV5-1|.|TRBJ2-1
CASSPMGGGEQFF
TGCGCCAGCAGCCCTATGGGGGGGGGTGAGCAGTTCTTC
>TRBD1|TRBV4-3|once|TRBJ2-7
CASSQDHWDRYEQYF
TGCGCCAGCAGCCAAGATCATTGGGACAGGTACGAGCAGTACTTC
>TRBD2|TRBV4-1|.|TRBJ2-3
CASSQDGTSGVADTQYF
TGCGCCAGCAGCCAGGACGGGACTAGCGGGGTGGCAGATACGCAGTATTTT
>.|TRBV5-4|.|TRBJ2-2
CASSSTSNTGELFF
TGTGCCAGCAGCTCCACTAGTAACACCGGGGAGCTGTTTTTT
>.|TRBV10-3|.|TRBJ1-1
CAISEPNKNRAEAFF
TGTGCCATCAGTGAGCCCAACAAAAATAGGGCTGAAGCTTTCTTT
>.|TRBV7-9|.|TRBJ1-4
CASSLGMESSGANEKLFF
TGTGCCAGCAGCTTAGGGATGGAGTCTTCGGGGGCTAATGAAAAACTGTTTTTT
>TRBD1|TRBV11-3|.|TRBJ1-2
CASSLPDDRGDQGYTF
TGTGCCAGCAGCCTCCCCGATGACAGGGGAGATCAGGGCTACACCTTC
>.|TRBV5-4|.|TRBJ1-2
CASSSPPGSYGYTF
TGTGCCAGCAGCTCCCCCCCCGGATCCTATGGCTACACCTTC
>.|TRBV7-9|.|TRBJ1-2
CASSLLSGNYGYTF
TGTGCCAGCAGCTTACTTTCAGGGAACTATGGCTACACCTTC
>TRBD2|TRBV25-1|.|TRBJ2-2
CASSERGLVTGELFF
TGTGCCAGCAGTGAAAGGGGACTAGTCACCGGGGAGCTGTTTTTT
>TRBD1|TRBV5-5|.|TRBJ2-1
CASSLTGGSYNEQFF
TGTGCCAGCAGCCTCACAGGGGGCTCCTACAATGAGCAGTTCTTC
>TRBD1|TRBV19|once|TRBJ1-2
CASSIGQASNYGYTF
TGTGCCAGTAGTATTGGACAGGCTTCTAACTATGGCTACACCTTC
>TRBD1|TRBV27|.|TRBJ2-7
CASSISTGGYEQYF
TGTGCCAGCAGTATCTCGACAGGGGGCTACGAGCAGTACTTC
>.|TRBV2|.|TRBJ1-1
CASSVKAGRFDTEAFF
TGTGCCAGCAGTGTCAAGGCAGGGAGGTTTGACACTGAAGCTTTCTTT
>.|TRBV25-1|.|TRBJ1-2
CASSDLLGRGDYGYTF
TGTGCCAGCAGTGATTTGTTGGGCAGGGGAGACTATGGCTACACCTTC
>.|TRBV5-1|.|TRBJ1-2
CASSLAGTFYGYTF
TGCGCCAGCAGCTTGGCCGGGACATTCTATGGCTACACCTTC
>TRBD1|TRBV30|.|TRBJ1-2
CAWSAITGDSLGYTF
TGTGCCTGGAGTGCGATCACAGGGGACTCCCTTGGCTACACCTTC
>.|TRBV4-1|.|TRBJ2-7
CASSHPGTGDYEQYF
TGCGCCAGCAGCCATCCCGGGACGGGTGACTACGAGCAGTACTTC
>.|TRBV4-1|once|TRBJ1-1
CASSQEVHLEAFF
TGCGCCAGCAGCCAAGAGGTGCACCTTGAAGCTTTCTTT
>TRBD1|TRBV10-3|.|TRBJ2-5
CAISETTGGRETQYF
TGTGCCATCAGTGAGACTACAGGGGGCCGAGAGACCCAGTACTTC
>.|TRBV3-1/TRBV3-2|.|TRBJ1-1
CASSHHAGGPEAFF
TGTGCCAGCAGCCACCACGCGGGGGGACCTGAAGCTTTCTTT
>.|TRBV27|.|TRBJ2-1
CASSLSGLASKNEQFF
TGTGCCAGCAGTTTATCGGGGCTAGCGTCTAAAAATGAGCAGTTCTTC
>.|TRBV6-4|.|TRBJ2-1
CASSVITGISEQFF
TGTGCCAGCAGTGTCATTACAGGGATTAGTGAGCAGTTCTTC
>.|TRBV5-6|.|TRBJ1-2
CASSKVAGFYTF
TGTGCCAGCAGCAAGGTGGCGGGTTTCTACACCTTC
>.|TRBV7-6|.|TRBJ2-3
CASSLIGGGPGTDTQYF
TGTGCCAGCAGCTTAATAGGGGGGGGGCCGGGCACAGATACGCAGTATTTT
>.|TRBV9|.|TRBJ2-5
CASSSDPGGLETQYF
TGTGCCAGCAGCTCAGACCCGGGGGGCCTGGAGACCCAGTACTTC
>TRBD1|TRBV2|.|TRBJ2-7
CASSAGTVVSEQYF
TGTGCCAGCAGTGCCGGGACAGTCGTTAGCGAGCAGTACTTC
>TRBD2|TRBV5-1|.|TRBJ2-1
CASSLTLSGGARNEQFF
TGCGCCAGCAGCTTAACCTTAAGCGGGGGGGCCAGAAATGAGCAGTTCTTC
>TRBD2|TRBV3-1/TRBV3-2|.|TRBJ2-5
CASSWKRGGSQETQYF
TGTGCCAGCAGCTGGAAGCGGGGGGGCTCCCAAGAGACCCAGTACTTC
>TRBD1|TRBV19|.|TRBJ1-4
CASSPGTEYEKLFF
TGTGCCAGTAGTCCCGGGACAGAGTATGAAAAACTGTTTTTT
>.|TRBV12-3/TRBV12-4|.|TRBJ2-5
CASSFEGFETQYF
TGTGCCAGCAGTTTCGAAGGGTTCGAGACCCAGTACTTC
>.|TRBV21-1|.|TRBJ1-3
CASSKTGNSGNTIYF
TGTGCCAGCAGCAAGACAGGCAACTCTGGAAACACCATATATTTT
>TRBD1|TRBV24-1|.|TRBJ2-1
CATSDNTGVNEQFF
TGTGCCACCAGTGATAATACAGGGGTCAATGAGCAGTTCTTC
>.|TRBV6-5|.|TRBJ2-5
CASSSVGRGQETQYF
TGTGCCAGCAGCTCCGTGGGGCGGGGACAAGAGACCCAGTACTTC
>TRBD2|TRBV7-2|.|TRBJ2-3
CASSLGRGLGGTDTQYF
TGTGCCAGCAGCTTAGGCAGGGGACTAGGAGGCACAGATACGCAGTATTTT
>TRBD2|TRBV6-5|.|TRBJ2-7
CASNLGTSGGYEQYF
TGTGCCAGCAACTTAGGGACTAGCGGGGGGTACGAGCAGTACTTC
>.|TRBV3-1/TRBV3-2|.|TRBJ2-7
CASSQESTDYEQYF
TGTGCCAGCAGCCAAGAGAGTACGGACTACGAGCAGTACTTC
>.|TRBV14|once|TRBJ1-6
CASSPRGGSYNSPLHF
TGTGCCAGCAGCCCCCGGGGGGGATCCTATAATTCACCCCTCCACTTT
>.|TRBV20-1|.|TRBJ2-3
CSASGPRTDTQYF
TGCAGTGCTAGTGGGCCCCGCACAGATACGCAGTATTTT
>.|TRBV5-1|once|TRBJ2-5
CASSLFSSQETQYF
TGCGCCAGCAGCTTGTTTAGTAGTCAAGAGACCCAGTACTTC